This TCR beta chain was profiled in a study of blood T cell repertoires in COVID-19. On the study more broadly: The United States, Italy and Spain were the sources of the acute and convalescent COVID-19 samples.

About this clone itself: One end of the junction fails to match germline, which may point to a read error.

Original processing methods: Cell counts per sample came from amplifying reference gene primers. Sequencing was performed with immunoSEQ multiplex PCR; in TCRdb, only in-frame clones are kept and a portion is missing. That table gives V, J and clone size, and the DNA gave D and trimming. Of more than 85,000 clones listed, 85% to 90% were seen once; the top ten hold around 1.1%. Germline CDR1 reads KGHDR; CDR2 reads SFDVKD. The CDR3 sequence is 17 residues long. The sample was peripheral blood. The V and J genes are TRBV24-1 and TRBJ2-3; possibly TRBD2 for D (7 bases). This receptor was identified in a human donor in a cohort sampled during active COVID-19. The CDR3 DNA reads as TGTGCCACCAGTCCCTTCGGAGGGGGGGCCAGCAAAGATACGCAGTATTTT. Protein: CATSPFGGGASKDTQYF.